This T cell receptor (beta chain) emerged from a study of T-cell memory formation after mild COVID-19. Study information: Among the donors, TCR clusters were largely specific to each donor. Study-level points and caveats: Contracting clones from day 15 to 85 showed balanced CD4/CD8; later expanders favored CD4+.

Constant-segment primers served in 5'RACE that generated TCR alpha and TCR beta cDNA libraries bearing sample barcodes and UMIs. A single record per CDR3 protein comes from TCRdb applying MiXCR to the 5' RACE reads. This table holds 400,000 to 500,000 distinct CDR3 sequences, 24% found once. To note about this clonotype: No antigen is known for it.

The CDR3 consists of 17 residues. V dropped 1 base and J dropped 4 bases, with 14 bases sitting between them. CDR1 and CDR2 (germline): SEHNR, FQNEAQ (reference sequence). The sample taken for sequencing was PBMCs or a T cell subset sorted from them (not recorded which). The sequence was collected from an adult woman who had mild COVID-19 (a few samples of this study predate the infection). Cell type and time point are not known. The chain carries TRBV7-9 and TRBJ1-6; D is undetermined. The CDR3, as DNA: TGTGCCAGCAGCTTAGTATCAGGACGCCTGTATAATTCACCCCTCCACTTT. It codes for CASSLVSGRLYNSPLHF.